These 29 T cell receptor beta chains were sequenced from one sample in a study of T cell responses to AZD1222 COVID-19 vaccine. TCRdb's copy holds only in-frame clones and misses some; the assay was immunoSEQ multiplex PCR. Here the sample spans more than 95,000 clones, roughly nine tenths being singletons. Here the sequenced sample was peripheral blood, taken on day 0 of AZD1222 vaccination. These receptors originate from an adult in good health.

The CDR3 DNA is TGTGCCAGTAGTATCCTAGATTCGTCCTACGAGCAGTACTTC. Its translation is CASSILDSSYEQYF. The chain employs TRBV19 and TRBJ2-7; no firm D call. This CDR3 contains 14 residues. Per germline, CDR1 LNHDA and CDR2 SQIVND (reference sequence). Trimming pared 3 bases from V and 1 base from J, leaving 10 bases between.

The CDR3: CASSLSGSYNSPLHF. The CDR3 nucleotides are TGTGCCAGCAGTTTATCCGGCAGCTATAATTCACCCCTCCACTTT. The J gene is TRBJ1-6, the V gene TRBV27; D unresolved. V shed 0 bases and J shed 3 bases, with 6 bases lying between them. The CDR3 loop spans 15 amino acids. Per the germline V gene, CDR1 is MNHEY and CDR2 is SMNVEV (reference sequence).

The chain combines TRBV11-3 with TRBJ2-2, with unresolved D. CDR1 is SGHNT, CDR2 YENEEA, per germline. V was cut by 5 bases and J by 5 bases, with 6 bases left in between. The length of the CDR3 is 12 residues. The CDR3: CASSPTTGELFF. Here the CDR3 DNA reads TGTGCCAGCAGCCCTACTACCGGGGAGCTGTTTTTT. The whole variable domain, remainder taken from reference TRBV11-3 and TRBJ2-2, is EAGVVQSPRYKIIEKKQPVAFWCNPISGHNTLYWYLQNLGQGPELLIRYENEEAVDDSQLPKDRFSAERLKGVDSTLKIQPAELGDSAVYLCASSPTTGELFFGEGSRLTVL.

This clone was seen a handful of times. J is TRBJ1-5 and V is TRBV7-2; D gene uncertain. This CDR3 is built from 12 residues. CDR1 and CDR2 (germline): SGHTA, FQGNSA. Trimming shortened V by 5 bases and J by 5 bases, and 7 bases separated the two germline ends. The chain's CDR3 is CASSMSYQPQHF. In DNA, the CDR3 is TGTGCCAGCAGCATGAGTTATCAGCCCCAGCATTTT.

V usage is TRBV11-3 and J usage is TRBJ2-5; tentative D call: TRBD1 (6 bases). V lost 5 bases and J 1 base, leaving 11 bases between the germline ends. The CDR3 consists of 14 residues. Germline values: CDR1 SGHNT, CDR2 YENEEA. CDR3 residues: CASSPTGFQETQYF. The DNA for the CDR3 is TGTGCCAGCAGCCCTACAGGGTTCCAAGAGACCCAGTACTTC.

CDR3 DNA: TGTGCCAGCAGTCCTCTTGCCGACAGCCAAGAGACCCAGTACTTC. Translated: CASSPLADSQETQYF. The chain is built from TRBV2 and TRBJ2-5, with a tentative D call TRBD1 (5 bases). Germline V gene lookup returns CDR1 SNHLY and CDR2 FYNNEI. This CDR3 has 15 amino acids. Trimming pared 5 bases from V and 1 base from J, leaving 14 bases between.

In nucleotides, the CDR3 is TGTGCCAGCAGCGTAGGGACTAGCGGGGGGCGCACAGATACGCAGTATTTT. Protein product: CASSVGTSGGRTDTQYF. The chain links TRBV9 to TRBJ2-3; 14 bases agree with TRBD2. J gave up 1 base and V 0 bases, and 1 base lay outside the gene matches. Germline assignment: CDR1 SGDLS and CDR2 YYNGEE. This CDR3 spans 17 amino acids.

This chain joins TRBV6-2 or TRBV6-3 and TRBJ2-4; TRBD2 agrees at 11 bases. Trimming removed 6 bases from V and 7 bases from J; junction bases left unmatched: 20. The CDR3 is made up of 19 amino acids. CDR1 is MNHEY, CDR2 SVGEGT, per germline. The DNA for the CDR3 is TGTGCCAGCAGCCACGGGCTAGCGGGAGGAGGGGGAGGACGTAACATTCAGTACTTC. Amino acid sequence: CASSHGLAGGGGGRNIQYF.

This clone has a single count. The chain links TRBV29-1 to TRBJ1-4; no firm D call. This CDR3 contains 13 residues. V lost 4 bases and J 3 bases, leaving 9 bases between the germline ends. Germline CDR1 is SQVTM and CDR2 is ANQGSEA. CDR3 residues: CSVGQDPNEKLFF. The CDR3 DNA reads TGCAGCGTTGGTCAGGACCCTAATGAAAAACTGTTTTTT.

The V gene is TRBV21-1, the J gene TRBJ1-4; whether TRBD1, the table's D call, matches the DNA was not checked. TRBV21-1 corresponds to a pseudogene. The CDR3 loop spans 13 amino acids. DNA of the CDR3: TGTGCCAGCAAGACAGGGGGGCTGGGGAAACTGTTTTTT. Its protein is CASKTGGLGKLFF.

The chain joins TRBV7-9 to TRBJ2-2, with 8 positions matching TRBD1. In germline, CDR1 is SEHNR, CDR2 FQNEAQ (reference sequence). This CDR3 region has 13 residues. After removal of 4 bases from V and 14 bases from J, the junction contained 9 bases not matched to a gene. In DNA, the CDR3 is TGTGCCAGCAGCTCCCTATGGGGACAGGATCTGTTTTTT. It is translated as CASSSLWGQDLFF.

The V call is TRBV19, the J call TRBJ2-2, with D tentatively TRBD1 or TRBD2 (7 bases each). This CDR3 has 15 residues. Germline CDR1 is LNHDA and CDR2 is SQIVND (reference sequence). The ends were cut back, 8 bases at V and 6 bases at J, with 19 bases in the middle. In DNA form, the CDR3 reads TGTGCCAGTCGCGCACCAGGGGGGGCCTCCGGGGAGCTGTTTTTT. It yields the protein CASRAPGGASGELFF.

The genes are TRBV27 and TRBJ2-7; 7 bases align to TRBD1. The CDR3 extends over 16 amino acids. Germline values: CDR1 MNHEY, CDR2 SMNVEV (reference sequence). Trimming took 3 bases from V and 5 from J; bases not matched to a gene: 13. As DNA, the CDR3 is TGTGCCAGCAGTTTCCTTCCGACAGGGATTAGGGACGAGCAGTACTTC. It yields the protein CASSFLPTGIRDEQYF.

The rearrangement links TRBV7-2 to TRBJ1-6; a weak D match, TRBD1 (6 bases). The CDR3 consists of 14 residues. Trimming took off 3 bases at V and 8 bases at J, with 11 bases between the two ends. Germline lookup yields CDR1 SGHTA and CDR2 FQGNSA. The chain's CDR3 is CASSLSNRDSPLHF. The DNA of the CDR3 is TGTGCCAGCAGCTTGAGTAACAGGGATTCACCCCTCCACTTT.

On this clone itself: Other DNA sequences in the sample encode the same CDR3. The V and J genes are TRBV2 and TRBJ1-1; D is ambiguous. Looked up from germline, CDR1 is SNHLY and CDR2 is FYNNEI. V lost 3 bases and J lost 1, with 6 bases in between. There are 13 residues in the CDR3. CDR3 nucleotide sequence: TGTGCCAGCAGTGATGTGGGGAACACTGAAGCTTTCTTT. Protein product: CASSDVGNTEAFF.

The chain employs TRBV3-1 (or the pseudogene TRBV3-2) and TRBJ1-2; 8 bases map to TRBD1. The CDR3 contains 16 residues. CDR1 and CDR2 from the germline V gene are LGHDT and YNNKEL (reference sequence). The trim removed 5 bases at V and 5 bases at J, leaving 13 bases unmatched. The DNA for the CDR3 is TGTGCCAGCAGCACTCACTTGACCGGGACAGGATATGGCTACACCTTC. Encoded protein: CASSTHLTGTGYGYTF.

This clone has more than one count but fewer than ten. This chain connects TRBV5-5 to TRBJ1-1; no definite D call. Germline loops: CDR1 SGHKS, CDR2 YYEKEE (reference sequence). The CDR3 spans 14 residues. Trimming took off 4 bases at V and 0 bases at J, with 10 bases between the two ends. CDR3: CASSPPQLNTEAFF. The CDR3 nucleotides read TGTGCCAGCAGCCCACCTCAATTGAACACTGAAGCTTTCTTT.

The chain is built from TRBV7-9 and TRBJ1-4, with D possibly TRBD1 on 6 matching bases. V lost 6 bases and J 7 bases, leaving 15 bases between the germline ends. The CDR3 covers 14 residues. CDR1 and CDR2 (germline): SEHNR, FQNEAQ (reference sequence). In DNA form, the CDR3 reads TGTGCCAGCAGGGGTTCAGGGGCGGGTGAAAAACTGTTTTTT. It codes for CASRGSGAGEKLFF.

This chain connects TRBV6-6 to TRBJ2-7; 7 nucleotides agree with TRBD2. This CDR3 region has 14 residues. V lost 7 bases, J lost 6 bases, and 12 bases stayed unmatched. Per the germline V gene, CDR1 is MNHNY and CDR2 is SVGAGI (reference sequence). This chain's CDR3 is CASNPTSPSGEQYF. The CDR3 DNA follows: TGTGCCAGCAACCCGACTAGCCCCTCAGGCGAGCAGTACTTC.

The rearrangement links TRBV18 to TRBJ2-1; tentatively, D is TRBD1 (6 bases). Deletions cut 6 bases from V and 8 bases from J, with 23 bases between. This CDR3 has 16 residues. Germline-derived CDR1 and CDR2 are KGHSH and LQKENI. This CDR3 reads CASSLRQGTAADEQFF. Here the CDR3 DNA reads TGTGCCAGCTCCCTACGTCAGGGGACGGCGGCCGATGAGCAGTTCTTC.

V usage is TRBV3-1 (or the pseudogene TRBV3-2) and J usage is TRBJ2-1; no clear D. CDR1 and CDR2 (germline): LGHDT, YNNKEL (reference sequence). V was shortened by 0 bases and J by 5 bases, with 11 bases between the two germline ends. The CDR3 length is 15 residues. CDR3 amino acids: CASSQDSQPHNEQFF. In nucleotides, the CDR3 is TGTGCCAGCAGCCAAGATTCCCAACCGCACAATGAGCAGTTCTTC.

The chain is built from TRBV4-2 and TRBJ2-1, with 9 bases matching TRBD2. The CDR3 spans 15 residues. CDR1 and CDR2 (germline): LGHNA, YNFKEQ. V shed 0 bases and J 9 bases; nucleotides not matched to a gene: 6. The CDR3 sequence: CASSQEASGDREQFF. The CDR3 DNA follows: TGTGCCAGCAGCCAAGAGGCTAGCGGGGACCGTGAGCAGTTCTTC.

This rearrangement joins TRBV7-2 to TRBJ2-3, with 7 positions matching TRBD2. CDR3 length: 15 residues. Germline CDR1 and CDR2: SGHTA and FQGNSA. V gave up 1 base and J gave up 2 bases; unmatched junction bases: 3. This chain's CDR3 is CASSLGLAATDTQYF. The CDR3 DNA follows: TGTGCCAGCAGCTTAGGCCTAGCGGCCACAGATACGCAGTATTTT.

The rearrangement links TRBV7-2 to TRBJ2-7; 11 bases agree with TRBD1. In germline, CDR1 is SGHTA, CDR2 FQGNSA. Trimming took 3 bases from V and 3 from J; bases not matched to a gene: 1. The CDR3 loop spans 14 amino acids. CDR3 region: CASSFGTGGYEQYF. As DNA, the CDR3 is TGTGCCAGCAGCTTCGGGACAGGGGGCTACGAGCAGTACTTC.

The V call is TRBV6-2 or TRBV6-3, the J call TRBJ2-3; 7 bases are a match to TRBD1. This CDR3 is 16 amino acids long. Germline V gene sequence: CDR1 MNHEY, CDR2 SVGEGT. The V and J ends lost 5 bases and 5 bases, in that order; junction bases with no gene match: 13. CDR3 DNA: TGTGCCAGCAGTCCCCGGGACAGAAGTTCTGTAGATACGCAGTATTTT. Encoded protein: CASSPRDRSSVDTQYF.

A word on this clone: This same CDR3 is encoded by further DNA sequences in the sample. The chain recombines TRBV5-1 with TRBJ2-6; a weak D match, TRBD2 (7 bases). This CDR3 region has 17 residues. Germline loops: CDR1 SGHRS, CDR2 YFSETQ. Trimming pared 3 bases from V and 4 bases from J, leaving 17 bases between. CDR3 sequence: CASSSRRGGPGANVLTF. Written as DNA, the CDR3 is TGCGCCAGCAGCTCTCGTAGGGGGGGGCCGGGGGCCAACGTCCTGACTTTC.

The rearrangement uses TRBV6-2 or TRBV6-3 and TRBJ1-1; no clear D. Germline-derived CDR1 and CDR2 are MNHEY and SVGEGT. The V end was cut by 0 bases, the J end by 5 bases, with 7 bases between. This CDR3 spans 13 amino acids. CDR3 in amino acids: CASSYSQRTEAFF. CDR3 DNA: TGTGCCAGCAGTTACTCCCAACGGACTGAAGCTTTCTTT.

This chain uses TRBV29-1 with TRBJ1-1; D is uncertain. The CDR3 has 14 amino acids. Looked up from germline, CDR1 is SQVTM and CDR2 is ANQGSEA. V lost 6 bases, J lost 1 base, and 15 bases lay in between. CDR3 amino acids: CSVDNSIQNTEAFF. The CDR3 DNA is TGCAGCGTCGATAATAGTATCCAGAACACTGAAGCTTTCTTT.

This rearrangement joins TRBV19 to TRBJ2-1; D gene uncertain. V lost 1 base and J 5 bases, leaving 6 bases between the germline ends. Germline V gene data show CDR1 as LNHDA and CDR2 as SQIVND (reference sequence). This CDR3 is 13 amino acids long. Here the CDR3 reads CASSIGWDNEQFF. The CDR3 region has the DNA TGTGCCAGTAGTATAGGTTGGGACAATGAGCAGTTCTTC.